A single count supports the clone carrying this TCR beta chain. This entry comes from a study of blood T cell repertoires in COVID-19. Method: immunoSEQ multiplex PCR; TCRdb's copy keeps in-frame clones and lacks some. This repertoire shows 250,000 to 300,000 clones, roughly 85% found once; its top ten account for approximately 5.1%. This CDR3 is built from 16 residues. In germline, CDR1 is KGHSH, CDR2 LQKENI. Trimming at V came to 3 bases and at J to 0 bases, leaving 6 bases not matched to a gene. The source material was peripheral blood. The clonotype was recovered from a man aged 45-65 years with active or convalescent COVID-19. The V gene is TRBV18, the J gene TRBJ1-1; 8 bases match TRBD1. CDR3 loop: CASSPRDRLMNTEAFF. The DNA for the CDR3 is TGTGCCAGCTCACCCAGGGACAGGCTCATGAACACTGAAGCTTTCTTT. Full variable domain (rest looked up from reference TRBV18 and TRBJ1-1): NAGVMQNPRHLVRRRGQEARLRCSPMKGHSHVYWYRQLPEEGLKFMVYLQKENIIDESGMPKERFSAEFPKEGPSILRIQQVVRGDSAAYFCASSPRDRLMNTEAFFGQGTRLTVV.